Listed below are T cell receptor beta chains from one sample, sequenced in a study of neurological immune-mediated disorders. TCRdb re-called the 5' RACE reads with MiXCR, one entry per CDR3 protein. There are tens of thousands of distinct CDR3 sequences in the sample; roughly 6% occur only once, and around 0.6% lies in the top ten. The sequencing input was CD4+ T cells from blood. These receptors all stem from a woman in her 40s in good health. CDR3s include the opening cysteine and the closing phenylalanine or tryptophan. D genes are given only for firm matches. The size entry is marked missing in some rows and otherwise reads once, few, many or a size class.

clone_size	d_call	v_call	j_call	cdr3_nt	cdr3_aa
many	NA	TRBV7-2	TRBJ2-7	TGTGCCAGCAGCTCGGGGGACGAGCAGTACTTC	CASSSGDEQYF
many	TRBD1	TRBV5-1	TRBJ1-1	TGCGCCAGCAGCTTGGTCTCATCGGGACAGCCGAACACTGAAGCTTTCTTT	CASSLVSSGQPNTEAFF
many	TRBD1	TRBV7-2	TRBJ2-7	TGTGCCAGCAGCTTAGTAGGGACAGGTAAAATCTACGAGCAGTACTTC	CASSLVGTGKIYEQYF
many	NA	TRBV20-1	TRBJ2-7	TGCAGTGCTAGCCGCTTAGGGAGCTCCTACGAGCAGTACTTC	CSASRLGSSYEQYF
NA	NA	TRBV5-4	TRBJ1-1	TGTGCCAGCAGCTTGGCCTTAGCCAGGGTGAACACTGAAGCTTTCTTT	CASSLALARVNTEAFF
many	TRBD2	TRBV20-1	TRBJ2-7	TGCAGTGCTAGAGTTGCGGGAGGGCACGAGCAGTACTTC	CSARVAGGHEQYF
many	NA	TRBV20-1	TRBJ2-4	TGCAGTGCTAGCCACCCAGACAAAAACATTCAGTACTTC	CSASHPDKNIQYF
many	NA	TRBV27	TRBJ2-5	TGTGTCACACTGGGTTCGGAAGAGACCCAGTACTTC	CVTLGSEETQYF
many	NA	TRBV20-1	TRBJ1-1	TGCAGTGCTATGCTTTCGGCGGAATTGACTGAAGCTTTCTTT	CSAMLSAELTEAFF
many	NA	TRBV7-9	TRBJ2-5	TGTGCCAGCAGCCGGGGAGGACGAGAGACCCAGTACTTC	CASSRGGRETQYF
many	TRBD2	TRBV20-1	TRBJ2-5	TGCAGTGCTCAACCCGGGACTAGCGGCATCGGAGAGACCCAGTACTTC	CSAQPGTSGIGETQYF
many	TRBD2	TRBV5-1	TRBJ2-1	TGCGCCAGCAGCTCCAATTCGGGACTAAATAAGGATGAGCAGTTCTTC	CASSSNSGLNKDEQFF
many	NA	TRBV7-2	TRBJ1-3	TGTGCCAGCAGCTCCACGGCTGGCGGAAACACCATATATTTT	CASSSTAGGNTIYF
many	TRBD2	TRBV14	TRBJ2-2	TGTGCCAGCAGGGAAGCGGGAGCCGGGGAGCTGTTTTTT	CASREAGAGELFF
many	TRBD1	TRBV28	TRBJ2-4	TGTGCCAGCAGTTTTGCCGACAGGGAAAACATTCAGTACTTC	CASSFADRENIQYF
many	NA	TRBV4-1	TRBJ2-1	TGCGCCAGCAGCCAAGTCGATCTGGTCTCCTACAATGAGCAGTTCTTC	CASSQVDLVSYNEQFF
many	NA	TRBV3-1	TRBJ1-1	TGTGCCAGCAGCTGGTCGGGGGCGAACACTGAAGCTTTCTTT	CASSWSGANTEAFF
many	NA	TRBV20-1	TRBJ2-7	TGCAGTGCTAGTGAGGGGGGCAGTTGGTCCTACGAGCAGTACTTC	CSASEGGSWSYEQYF
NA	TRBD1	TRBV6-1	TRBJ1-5	TGTGCCAGCAGTGGCAGGGGGAATCAGCCCCAGCATTTT	CASSGRGNQPQHF
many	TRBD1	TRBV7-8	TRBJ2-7	TGTGCCAGCAGCTTAGGGGACAGGGTAGGCGCCTACGAGCAGTACTTC	CASSLGDRVGAYEQYF
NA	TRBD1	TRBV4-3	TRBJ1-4	TGCGCCAGCAGCCAAGGGGACAGGGGGGATGAAAAACTGTTTTTT	CASSQGDRGDEKLFF
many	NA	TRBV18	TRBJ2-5	TGTGTCAGCTCACCGCAGCGCACAGGGTTGGAGACCCAGTACTTC	CVSSPQRTGLETQYF
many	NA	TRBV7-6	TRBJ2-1	TGTGCCAGCAGCCTAACGGTCGGACCTTACAATGAGCAGTTCTTC	CASSLTVGPYNEQFF
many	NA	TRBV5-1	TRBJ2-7	TGCGCCAGCAGCACCTGGGGGGACTCCTACGAGCAGTACTTC	CASSTWGDSYEQYF
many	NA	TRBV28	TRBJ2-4	TGTGCCAGCAGTTTTAGGGTAGCCAAAAACATTCAGTACTTC	CASSFRVAKNIQYF
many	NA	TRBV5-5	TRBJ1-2	TGTGCCAGCAGCTTGGAGGGTGACAGAGGCTATGGCTACACCTTC	CASSLEGDRGYGYTF
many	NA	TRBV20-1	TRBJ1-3	TGCAGTGCTAGATCCGTCGGGACTTCGGGAAACACCATATATTTT	CSARSVGTSGNTIYF
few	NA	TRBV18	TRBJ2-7	TGTGCCAGCTCACTCGTCCGAACTCCCTCCTACGAGCAGTACTTC	CASSLVRTPSYEQYF
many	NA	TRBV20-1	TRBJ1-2	TGCAGTGCTAAGCCGGGGTGGAACTATGGCTACACCTTC	CSAKPGWNYGYTF
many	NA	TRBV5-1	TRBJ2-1	TGCGCCAGCAGCTTGCAGGGGAATGAGCAGTTCTTC	CASSLQGNEQFF
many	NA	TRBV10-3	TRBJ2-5	TGTGCCATCAGTGAGCCGGGAGAGACCCAGTACTTC	CAISEPGETQYF
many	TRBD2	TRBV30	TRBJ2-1	TGTGCCTGGAGTTCCTTGCTAGCGGGAGGGTTCAACAATGAGCAGTTCTTC	CAWSSLLAGGFNNEQFF